This record concerns one T cell receptor beta chain sequence. This specimen belongs to a study of CD8 T cells in Susac syndrome. V lost 3 bases, J lost 4 bases, and 3 bases stayed unmatched. The CDR3 loop spans 14 amino acids. Germline-derived CDR1 and CDR2 are SEHNR and FQNEAQ (reference sequence). A quantity of about 0.5 to 1 ug RNA underwent reverse transcription using random hexamers. A single record per CDR3 protein comes from TCRdb applying MiXCR to the immunoSEQ multiplex PCR reads. The sample contains tens of thousands of distinct CDR3 sequences, 94% of which appear only once. The receptor was isolated from a human donor in good health. Sequencing used CD8+ T cells from PBMCs. The V and J genes are TRBV7-9 and TRBJ1-1, with 9 bases aligning to TRBD1. CDR3 sequence: CASSFGQGSTEAFF. CDR3 DNA: TGTGCCAGCAGCTTCGGACAGGGGAGCACTGAAGCTTTCTTT.